Listed here are 13 T cell receptor beta chains from one sample, sequenced in a study of blood T cell repertoires in COVID-19. TCRdb keeps only in-frame clones here, not all; method: immunoSEQ multiplex PCR. The sample contains tens of thousands of clones, about four fifths of which appear only once. The sequenced sample was peripheral blood. The source of these receptors is a human donor in a cohort sampled during active COVID-19.

The V and J genes are TRBV27 and TRBJ2-7, with 7 bases that match TRBD2. Germline loops: CDR1 MNHEY, CDR2 SMNVEV (reference sequence). Trimming removed 3 bases from V and 3 bases from J; junction bases left unmatched: 8. The CDR3 totals 15 residues. DNA of the CDR3: TGTGCCAGCAGTTTCCAGCGGGGAAGCTACTACGAGCAGTACTTC. Encoded protein: CASSFQRGSYYEQYF.

The chain combines TRBV6-5 with TRBJ1-3; D gene unclear. Germline loops: CDR1 MNHEY, CDR2 SVGAGI. Trimming removed 11 bases at V and 4 bases at J, with 15 bases between. The CDR3 contains 13 residues. As DNA, the CDR3 is TGTGCCTCCAGGCCAAGTTCCGGAAACACCATATATTTT. It translates to CASRPSSGNTIYF.

This chain joins TRBV5-6 and TRBJ2-5; TRBD2 is a possible D gene (5 bases). V was shortened by 1 base and J by 5 bases, with 12 bases between the two germline ends. Germline V gene data show CDR1 as SGHDT and CDR2 as YYEEEE. This CDR3 comprises 14 residues. CDR3 region: CASSLSRGGETQYF. The DNA for the CDR3 is TGTGCCAGCAGCTTGAGTCGGGGTGGGGAGACCCAGTACTTC.

V and J are TRBV12-3 or TRBV12-4 and TRBJ2-7, with D maybe TRBD2 (6 bases). The V and J ends lost 6 bases and 8 bases respectively, with 17 bases between them. The length of the CDR3 is 13 residues. The CDR3 reads CASRGDFTVQQYF. The CDR3, as DNA: TGTGCCAGCAGGGGGGACTTCACGGTCCAGCAGTACTTC.

V gene TRBV5-1 combines with J gene TRBJ1-4, with 9 positions matching TRBD1. Trimming took 5 bases from V and 5 from J; bases not matched to a gene: 7. Germline V gene lookup returns CDR1 SGHRS and CDR2 YFSETQ. The CDR3 length is 15 residues. CDR3 region: CASRWTGTGNEKLFF. The CDR3 region has the DNA TGCGCCAGCAGATGGACCGGGACAGGGAATGAAAAACTGTTTTTT.

The chain employs TRBV7-2 and TRBJ2-7; D not certain. CDR1 and CDR2 (germline): SGHTA, FQGNSA. Trimming took off 1 base at V and 1 base at J, with 14 bases between the two ends. The CDR3 consists of 16 residues. The CDR3 region is CASSLEFVGRSYEQYF. For the CDR3, the DNA is TGTGCCAGCAGCTTAGAGTTCGTAGGCAGGTCCTACGAGCAGTACTTC.

This sequence joins TRBV11-3 and TRBJ1-1, with a weak D call TRBD1 (6 bases). The germline V and J ends were trimmed by 5 bases and 1 base, with 14 bases remaining between them. The CDR3 consists of 15 residues. The germline gives CDR1 SGHNT, CDR2 YENEEA. The CDR3 sequence: CASSRFGTPNTEAFF. DNA for the CDR3: TGTGCCAGCAGCAGGTTTGGGACACCGAACACTGAAGCTTTCTTT.

This clone has a single count. The rearrangement links TRBV7-9 to TRBJ2-3; possibly TRBD2 for D (6 bases). Germline V gene sequence: CDR1 SEHNR, CDR2 FQNEAQ (reference sequence). V lost 3 bases to trimming and J lost 2 bases, with 12 bases between them. The CDR3 is made up of 15 amino acids. CDR3 coding DNA: TGTGCCAGCAGCTTCACCGGGACTCCCACAGATACGCAGTATTTT. It is translated as CASSFTGTPTDTQYF.

The V gene is TRBV9, the J gene TRBJ2-1; D possibly corresponds to TRBD2 (6 bases). The CDR3 has 17 residues. V was pared by 0 bases and J by 3 bases, with 16 bases between. The germline CDR1 and CDR2 sequences are SGDLS and YYNGEE. The CDR3 nucleotides are TGTGCCAGCAGCGTAGCGCCTCCGGGGGTGAACTACAATGAGCAGTTCTTC. Translation gives CASSVAPPGVNYNEQFF.

CDR3 sequence reads: CASSFGGESPLHF. CDR3 coding DNA: TGTGCCAGCAGTTTTGGTGGGGAGTCACCCCTCCACTTT. The chain has TRBV12-3 or TRBV12-4 and TRBJ1-6; D is ambiguous. The CDR3 length is 13 residues. The V end was cut by 3 bases, the J end by 10 bases, with 10 bases between.

The J gene is TRBJ2-1, the V gene TRBV11-3; 7 bases agree with TRBD2. CDR3 length: 15 residues. CDR1 is SGHNT, CDR2 YENEEA, per germline. Germline trimming cut 0 bases from V and 10 bases from J; bases unmatched to any gene: 9. CDR3 loop: CASSLDGGRMDEQFF. CDR3 bases: TGTGCCAGCAGCTTAGACGGCGGGAGAATGGACGAGCAGTTCTTC.

The chain recombines TRBV19 with TRBJ2-3; 13 bases are a match to TRBD2. This CDR3 contains 19 residues. Losses at the gene ends were 3 bases for V and 2 bases for J; bases not matched to a gene: 11. CDR1 and CDR2 (germline): LNHDA, SQIVND (reference sequence). DNA of the CDR3: TGTGCCAGTAGTATTGCGGCCCGACTAGCGGGGGGAGTCACAGATACGCAGTATTTT. Its protein product is CASSIAARLAGGVTDTQYF.

This clone was seen only once. The J gene is TRBJ2-6, the V gene TRBV6-5; D might be TRBD1 (5 bases). The V gene's germline CDR1 is MNHEY and CDR2 SVGAGI. V was trimmed by 6 bases and J by 9 bases, leaving 18 bases between them. The CDR3 loop spans 15 amino acids. The CDR3 sequence: CASRGLGSLGNVLTF. DNA for the CDR3: TGTGCCAGCAGGGGGCTGGGGTCATTGGGCAACGTCCTGACTTTC.